These 3 T cell receptor beta chains came from one sample sequenced in a study of CD8 T cells in Susac syndrome (dated by TCRdb to about 2019). Library preparation employed the immunoSEQ multiplex PCR assay. RNA was extracted using the RNeasy kit, and about 0.5 to 1 microgram was reverse transcribed with random hexamers. TCRdb reworked the public reads: Q25 trimming with fastp, MiXCR clone assembly, productive beta chains retained. Rows are unified per CDR3 protein, each entry keeping the most common DNA and genes. This sample gives more than 65,000 distinct CDR3 sequences in total; about 94% of them show up just once. The ten biggest clones cover 0.5% to 0.6% of the sample. The sequenced material came from CD8+ T cells from PBMCs. Receptors originate from a human donor with multiple sclerosis.

This clonotype was detected only once. The chain couples TRBV30 to TRBJ2-1; TRBD2 might be the D (6 bases). The CDR3 sequence is 15 residues long. Germline V CDR1 and CDR2: GTSNPN, SVGIG (reference sequence). Between the trimmed V and J ends, which lost 2 bases and 4 bases, there was a span of 15 bases. Here the CDR3 DNA reads TGTGCCTGGAGTCTCTCGGCTAGCGCTTACAATGAGCAGTTCTTC. This gives the protein CAWSLSASAYNEQFF.

V gene TRBV6-5 combines with J gene TRBJ2-7; TRBD1 agrees at 9 bases. Germline trimming cut 8 bases from V and 5 bases from J; bases unmatched to any gene: 4. This CDR3 is 12 amino acids long. CDR1 and CDR2 from the germline V gene are MNHEY and SVGAGI. CDR3 loop: CASGQGSDEQYF. The CDR3 DNA reads as TGTGCCAGCGGACAGGGGAGCGACGAGCAGTACTTC.

This chain links TRBV4-1 with TRBJ1-1, with 7 bases identical to TRBD1. The CDR3 is 14 residues long. Germline values: CDR1 MGHRA, CDR2 YSYEKL. V lost 0 bases, J lost 7 bases, and 5 bases stayed unmatched. The CDR3 sequence is CASSQDSRDSEAFF. DNA of the CDR3: TGCGCCAGCAGCCAAGACTCAAGGGACAGTGAAGCTTTCTTT.